This T cell receptor (beta chain) was sequenced during a study of blood T cell repertoires in COVID-19. Measured with immunoSEQ multiplex PCR; TCRdb has only the in-frame clones, and not every one. The table has approximately 170,000 clones, approximately 74% seen once. CDR3 length equals 13 residues. Per germline, CDR1 SQVTM and CDR2 ANQGSEA. The trim removed 6 bases at V and 6 bases at J, leaving 5 bases unmatched. This clone occurred once. The sequencing input was peripheral blood. The chain combines TRBV29-1 with TRBJ1-5; 10 nucleotides match TRBD1. This TCR came from a woman older than 75 with acute or convalescent COVID-19. The chain's CDR3 is CSVGTGDGQPQHF. The DNA for the CDR3 is TGCAGCGTAGGGACAGGGGATGGTCAGCCCCAGCATTTT.